This T cell receptor beta chain emerged from a study of T cell changes during pregnancy in multiple sclerosis. Sequencing was performed with immunoSEQ multiplex PCR; in TCRdb, only in-frame clones are kept and a portion is missing. The sample contains 95,000 to 110,000 clones, about 90% of which appear only once. The sequence was collected from a female donor with multiple sclerosis, enrolled in a pregnancy study. Specimen: peripheral blood, collected after pregnancy.

Here the CDR3 DNA reads TGTGCCAGCAGTGGGATAGGAAGCGGGCGGGAGGCTGAAGCTTTCTTT. It translates to CASSGIGSGREAEAFF. The V and J genes are TRBV25-1 and TRBJ1-1; no clear D. Trimming took 4 bases from V and 6 from J, leaving 21 bases between them. The CDR3 totals 16 residues. Looked up from germline, CDR1 is MGHDK and CDR2 is SYGVNS.